These 25 T cell receptor beta chains came from one sample sequenced in a study of T cells expressing NK-cell markers. TCRdb re-called the 5' RACE reads; every CDR3 protein appears as one record, without DNA. Recorded for this sample: 300,000 to 500,000 distinct CDR3 sequences. The specimen was blood T cells: a sorted CD56 or NKG2C T cell subset, CD4+ or CD8+ T cells, or bulk PBMC T cells (not recorded which). The receptors were sampled from a woman aged 45-60 years in good health.

The rearrangement uses TRBV28 and TRBJ2-7; TCRdb's assignment of TRBD1 cannot be checked, as there is no DNA. Germline assignment: CDR1 MDHEN and CDR2 SYDVKM. The CDR3 spans 14 residues. The CDR3 region is CASNYNRDPYEQYF.

The chain is built from TRBV24-1 and TRBJ2-7; TCRdb picks TRBD2, but there is no DNA to check that call. The germline CDR1 and CDR2 sequences are KGHDR and SFDVKD. The CDR3 runs to 13 residues. CDR3 in amino acids: CATRAGPTYEQYF.

The chain is built from TRBV20-1 and TRBJ2-4; the TCRdb D gene call, TRBD2, has no DNA to confirm it. CDR3 length: 14 residues. CDR1 is DFQATT and CDR2 is SNEGSKA in the germline V gene (reference sequence). The CDR3 spells CSAREGGGIGIQYF.

CDR3 in amino acids: CSVEESIAVADTQYF. The chain has TRBV29-1 and TRBJ2-3. Germline V gene data show CDR1 as SQVTM and CDR2 as ANQGSEA. The CDR3 loop spans 15 amino acids.

This chain joins TRBV18 and TRBJ2-1; the D call of TRBD2 rests on TCRdb alone, since no DNA is present to check it. Germline-derived CDR1 and CDR2 are KGHSH and LQKENI. This CDR3 contains 15 residues. The CDR3 protein is CASSPPWTRSNEQFF.

The J gene is TRBJ2-3, the V gene TRBV10-2; as DNA is missing, the TRBD2 call by TCRdb cannot be tested. CDR3 length: 14 amino acids. CDR1 is WSHSY and CDR2 is SAAADI in the germline V gene. CDR3 residues: CASAASGSTDTQYF.

V usage is TRBV18 and J usage is TRBJ1-1. The CDR3 sequence is 13 residues long. In germline, CDR1 is KGHSH, CDR2 LQKENI. CDR3 amino acids: CASSLGSVPEAFF.

CDR3: CATSDSQETQYF. The chain links TRBV6-6 to TRBJ2-5. This CDR3 is 12 amino acids long. CDR1 MNHNY and CDR2 SVGAGI come from the germline V gene (reference sequence).

The gene calls are TRBV4-2 and TRBJ1-4; TCRdb designates TRBD1, a call that cannot be tested without DNA. Germline values: CDR1 LGHNA, CDR2 YNFKEQ. The CDR3 runs to 18 residues. CDR3 loop: CASSQVRTGGAGGEKLFF.

The rearrangement joins TRBV2 to TRBJ1-5. Germline V gives CDR1 SNHLY, CDR2 FYNNEI. The CDR3 length is 13 residues. This chain's CDR3 is CASVQTLNQPQHF.

The V and J genes are TRBV4-1 and TRBJ2-1; there is no DNA to check the TCRdb D call of TRBD2. The CDR3 consists of 17 residues. Germline V CDR1 and CDR2: MGHRA, YSYEKL. CDR3 sequence reads: CASSRAGTPNSYNEQFF.

The J gene is TRBJ2-3, the V gene TRBV20-1. The CDR3 contains 12 residues. Germline V gene lookup returns CDR1 DFQATT and CDR2 SNEGSKA (reference sequence). This CDR3 reads CSARSGTDTQYF.

The V gene is TRBV7-6, the J gene TRBJ2-2; TCRdb outputs TRBD2, but without DNA this stays unchecked. The CDR3 is 17 residues long. CDR1 SGHVS and CDR2 FNYEAQ come from the germline V gene. The CDR3 here is CASSLLGAGGVTGELFF.

The chain employs TRBV7-8 and TRBJ2-5; the TCRdb D gene call, TRBD1, has no DNA to confirm it. Per germline, CDR1 SGHVS and CDR2 FQNEAQ. This CDR3 is 17 amino acids long. CDR3 residues: CASSPRRAGRIQETQYF.

The rearrangement uses TRBV19 and TRBJ2-7. CDR3 length: 12 amino acids. Germline values: CDR1 LNHDA, CDR2 SQIVND (reference sequence). The CDR3: CATADSSYEQYF.

V usage is TRBV9 and J usage is TRBJ2-2. This CDR3 is built from 13 residues. Germline CDR1 and CDR2: SGDLS and YYNGEE. The CDR3 is CASEQMNTGELFF.

This chain connects TRBV3-1 to TRBJ2-6. Germline-derived CDR1 and CDR2 are LGHDT and YNNKEL (reference sequence). This CDR3 region has 16 residues. This CDR3 is CASSLDREPGANVLTF.

The genes are TRBV19 and TRBJ2-1; absent DNA, TCRdb's TRBD1 call cannot be checked. This CDR3 comprises 14 residues. Germline V gives CDR1 LNHDA, CDR2 SQIVND (reference sequence). CDR3: CASNKGIEDNEQFF. Filled out from reference TRBV19 and TRBJ2-1, the complete variable domain reads DGGITQSPKYLFRKEGQNVTLSCEQNLNHDAMYWYRQDPGQGLRLIYYSQIVNDFQKGDIAEGYSVSREKKESFPLTVTSAQKNPTAFYLCASNKGIEDNEQFFGPGTRLTVL.

The chain joins TRBV29-1 to TRBJ2-7. CDR1 and CDR2 (germline): SQVTM, ANQGSEA. This CDR3 is 11 amino acids long. The chain's CDR3 is CSVEEGSEQYF.

This chain connects TRBV14 to TRBJ1-2. Germline lookup yields CDR1 SGHDN and CDR2 FVKESK. This CDR3 spans 17 amino acids. CDR3: CASSSAFLSQGNYGYTF.

J is TRBJ2-5 and V is TRBV15; the D call from TCRdb, TRBD1, cannot be confirmed without DNA. The germline V gene has CDR1 LNHNV and CDR2 YYDKDF (reference sequence). The CDR3 has 13 amino acids. CDR3 in amino acids: CATSAGQQETQYF.

V is TRBV2 and J is TRBJ2-7. CDR1 is SNHLY and CDR2 is FYNNEI in the germline V gene. This CDR3 contains 16 residues. The CDR3 sequence: CASSEGEFASSYEQYF. The entire variable domain, with the rest obtained from reference TRBV2 and TRBJ2-7, is as follows: EPEVTQTPSHQVTQMGQEVILRCVPISNHLYFYWYRQILGQKVEFLVSFYNNEISEKSEIFDDQFSVERPDGSNFTLKIRSTKLEDSAMYFCASSEGEFASSYEQYFGPGTRLTVT.

The chain employs TRBV7-2 and TRBJ1-4. The CDR3 runs to 15 residues. CDR1 SGHTA and CDR2 FQGNSA come from the germline V gene. CDR3 sequence: CASSFSGSVNEKLFF.

The rearrangement links TRBV6-2 or TRBV6-3 to TRBJ1-1. This CDR3 has 16 residues. Germline CDR1 and CDR2: MNHEY and SVGEGT. CDR3 region: CARGGMGKKWNTEAFF.

The chain carries TRBV20-1 and TRBJ2-1; absent DNA, TCRdb's TRBD2 call cannot be checked. The CDR3 is 15 amino acids. CDR1 and CDR2 (germline): DFQATT, SNEGSKA (reference sequence). The CDR3 loop reads CSAIPRLAGYNEQFF.